The 25 T cell receptor beta chains reported below all come from one sample, sequenced in a study of cytomegalovirus exposure and HLA in healthy donors (dated by TCRdb to the late 2010s). The library was made by the immunoSEQ multiplex PCR assay. The multiplex PCR relied on a mix of 60 forward primers for TCR Vbeta segments and 13 reverse primers for TCR Jbeta segments. Imported from immuneACCESS, the table was reduced by TCRdb to in-frame sequences with V and J called. These copies leave out some clones; in studies compared against another copy, an unresolved V gene accounts for under half, and the cause of the remainder is not known. The sample table lists about 150,000 clones, 85% of them with a count of one. The ten largest clones take up 2.3% of the sample. The sequencing input was PBMCs. The receptor set was obtained from a woman aged 18-35 years in good health and CMV-seronegative.

CDR3 in DNA: TGTGCCAGCAGCCAAGATGGAAGATGGACTCCTCACGAGCAGTACTTC. It specifies CASSQDGRWTPHEQYF. The chain is built from TRBV4-2 and TRBJ2-5; perhaps TRBD2 as D (5 bases). Matching the DNA end better, TRBJ2-7 makes the J call doubtful. The CDR3 consists of 16 residues. Germline CDR1 is LGHNA and CDR2 is YNFKEQ.

The V gene is TRBV9, the J gene TRBJ2-5, with a tentative D call TRBD2 (5 bases). This CDR3 spans 12 amino acids. The germline V gene encodes CDR1 SGDLS and CDR2 YYNGEE. The V gene lost 3 bases and the J gene lost 5 bases, with 8 bases spanning the gap. CDR3 coding DNA: TGTGCCAGCAGCGCGTCGGGGGAGACCCAGTACTTC. Protein product: CASSASGETQYF.

V is TRBV11-2 and J is TRBJ2-3; 11 bases line up with TRBD2. CDR3 size: 16 residues. V was clipped by 1 base and J by 4 bases; unmatched bases: 4. Germline CDR1 reads SGHAT; CDR2 reads FQNNGV. This chain's CDR3 is CASSLGLAGGADTQYF. CDR3 bases: TGTGCCAGCAGCTTAGGGCTAGCGGGAGGCGCAGATACGCAGTATTTT.

The genes are TRBV28 and TRBJ1-2; possibly TRBD1 for D (6 bases). Trimming cost V 8 bases and J 3 bases, with 13 bases left between them. This CDR3 contains 13 residues. CDR1 is MDHEN and CDR2 is SYDVKM in the germline V gene. CDR3 DNA sequence: TGTGCCAGCCTCACGGGGGGCGACTATGGCTACACCTTC. Translating gives CASLTGGDYGYTF.

The CDR3 DNA reads as TGTGCCAGTAGTACCAACCCGGAGACCAGCATGAACACTGAAGCTTTCTTT. It codes for CASSTNPETSMNTEAFF. The V and J genes are TRBV19 and TRBJ1-1; D call uncertain. The CDR3 is 17 amino acids. CDR1 and CDR2 from the germline V gene are LNHDA and SQIVND (reference sequence). Trimming took off 4 bases at V and 0 bases at J, with 18 bases between the two ends.

The chain combines TRBV28 with TRBJ2-7; 9 nucleotides agree with TRBD1. Per the germline V gene, CDR1 is MDHEN and CDR2 is SYDVKM. With 3 bases clipped from V and 5 bases from J, the junction kept 11 bases outside the gene matches. This CDR3 is 16 amino acids long. DNA for the CDR3: TGTGCCAGCAGTTTCATATTCCGGGACAGGGTCCACGAGCAGTACTTC. It is translated as CASSFIFRDRVHEQYF.

The genes are TRBV9 and TRBJ2-2, with a possible D match to TRBD1 (5 bases). CDR3 length: 15 amino acids. The V end lost 0 bases, the J end lost 3 bases, and 9 bases lay between the germline ends. Germline V gives CDR1 SGDLS, CDR2 YYNGEE. CDR3 nucleotides: TGTGCCAGCAGCGTAGCGGCAGGGTACACCGGGGAGCTGTTTTTT. It translates to CASSVAAGYTGELFF.

The gene calls are TRBV2 and TRBJ2-7; D is uncertain. The CDR3 is 11 residues long. Germline V gene sequence: CDR1 SNHLY, CDR2 FYNNEI. The V and J ends lost 8 bases and 12 bases respectively, with 17 bases between them. The CDR3 region is CASGPHPALYF. CDR3 DNA: TGTGCCAGCGGGCCCCACCCGGCATTGTACTTC.

This clone appeared once. The gene calls are TRBV11-2 and TRBJ2-1, with D hard to call. Trimming took 6 bases from V and 7 from J, leaving 10 bases between them. Germline V lookup: CDR1 SGHAT, CDR2 FQNNGV. The CDR3 is 12 residues long. CDR3 nucleotides: TGTGCCAGCAGGGATCTAGAAAATGAGCAGTTCTTC. This sequence encodes CASRDLENEQFF.

V is TRBV28 and J is TRBJ2-3; 9 bases are a match to TRBD1. CDR3 length: 15 residues. CDR1 is MDHEN and CDR2 is SYDVKM in the germline V gene. V was clipped by 6 bases and J by 0 bases; unmatched bases: 4. CDR3 nucleotides: TGTGCCAGCAGCCTGGGGACAGGGAGCACAGATACGCAGTATTTT. Amino acid sequence: CASSLGTGSTDTQYF.

The genes are TRBV18 and TRBJ1-1; TRBD1 matches 7 bases. Germline CDR1 KGHSH, CDR2 LQKENI. With 4 bases clipped from V and 10 bases from J, the junction kept 3 bases outside the gene matches. This CDR3 region has 11 residues. The CDR3 region has the DNA TGTGCCAGCTCACAGGGGGCCGGAGCTTTCTTT. Translated, it gives CASSQGAGAFF.

In this sample, this clone turned up once. The chain carries TRBV7-6 and TRBJ2-1, with D uncertain. The CDR3 runs to 13 residues. The germline gives CDR1 SGHVS, CDR2 FNYEAQ. Trimming pared 0 bases from V and 4 bases from J, leaving 4 bases between. CDR3 loop: CASSLARYNEQFF. The CDR3 DNA is TGTGCCAGCAGCTTAGCGCGGTACAATGAGCAGTTCTTC.

This chain uses TRBV5-1 with TRBJ2-5; D remains ambiguous. CDR3 length: 14 residues. Trimming took off 1 base at V and 5 bases at J, with 12 bases between the two ends. Germline CDR1 and CDR2: SGHRS and YFSETQ. CDR3 DNA sequence: TGCGCCAGCAGCTTGTCAGGCCCCCAGGAGACCCAGTACTTC. It codes for CASSLSGPQETQYF.

This chain joins TRBV30 and TRBJ2-3; 9 bases fit TRBD2. This CDR3 region has 15 residues. Germline CDR1 is GTSNPN and CDR2 is SVGIG (reference sequence). Trimming at V came to 6 bases and at J to 1 base, leaving 8 bases not matched to a gene. CDR3 DNA: TGTGCCTGTCCCCGCGGGAGGGGGGGCACAGATACGCAGTATTTT. Translation: CACPRGRGGTDTQYF.

The V and J genes are TRBV5-1 and TRBJ2-7; 7 bases align to TRBD1. Germline CDR1 is SGHRS and CDR2 is YFSETQ. The CDR3 spans 14 residues. V lost 2 bases and J lost 0; bases outside the gene matches: 2. CDR3 region: CASSLRQGSYEQYF. The CDR3 region has the DNA TGCGCCAGCAGCTTACGACAGGGCTCCTACGAGCAGTACTTC.

In nucleotides, the CDR3 is TGCAGCGCCGAGGGGGGGTCCGGGGAGCAGTACTTC. Protein product: CSAEGGSGEQYF. This rearrangement joins TRBV29-1 to TRBJ2-7; D is perhaps TRBD2 (7 bases). Germline CDR1 and CDR2: SQVTM and ANQGSEA. The CDR3 sequence is 12 residues long. Trimming took off 7 bases at V and 7 bases at J, with 17 bases between the two ends.

The rearrangement links TRBV19 to TRBJ2-1; D is possibly TRBD1 (6 bases). The germline V gene encodes CDR1 LNHDA and CDR2 SQIVND (reference sequence). Trimming cost V 2 bases and J 2 bases, with 13 bases left between them. This CDR3 has 16 residues. For the CDR3, the DNA is TGTGCCAGTAGTATAACCCACAGGGCCGCCTACAATGAGCAGTTCTTC. It translates to CASSITHRAAYNEQFF.

V gene TRBV9 combines with J gene TRBJ1-2; D ambiguous. Trimming cost V 0 bases and J 6 bases, with 12 bases left between them. This CDR3 contains 14 residues. Germline V CDR1 and CDR2: SGDLS, YYNGEE. CDR3 DNA sequence: TGTGCCAGCAGCGTAGGGGCCCAAGGCGATGGCTACACCTTC. Protein sequence: CASSVGAQGDGYTF. The full variable domain, rest sourced from reference TRBV9 and TRBJ1-2, is DSGVTQTPKHLITATGQRVTLRCSPRSGDLSVYWYQQSLDQGLQFLIQYYNGEERAKGNILERFSAQQFPDLHSELNLSSLELGDSALYFCASSVGAQGDGYTFGSGTRLTVV.

This chain joins TRBV6-5 and TRBJ2-5, with 8 bases that match TRBD1. The junction had 7 bases not matched to a gene; V was cut back by 5 bases and J by 5 bases. Germline V gene data show CDR1 as MNHEY and CDR2 as SVGAGI. This CDR3 is built from 14 residues. The CDR3 reads CASSEGQGAETQYF. The CDR3 bases are TGTGCCAGCAGTGAAGGTCAGGGGGCGGAGACCCAGTACTTC.

The CDR3 sequence: CASTQNTGGNEKLFF. The DNA for the CDR3 is TGCGCCAGCACGCAAAATACAGGGGGTAATGAAAAACTGTTTTTT. The chain carries TRBV5-1 and TRBJ1-4, with TRBD1 matching over 8 bases. After removal of 6 bases from V and 4 bases from J, the junction contained 8 bases not matched to a gene. Germline CDR1 and CDR2: SGHRS and YFSETQ. The CDR3 has 15 amino acids.

The chain carries TRBV5-6 and TRBJ1-3; no reliable D call. The V gene lost 4 bases and the J gene lost 0 bases, with 11 bases spanning the gap. Looked up from germline, CDR1 is SGHDT and CDR2 is YYEEEE. CDR3 length: 15 amino acids. CDR3 protein: CASSPAGDSGNTIYF. As DNA, the CDR3 is TGTGCCAGCAGCCCAGCAGGTGACTCTGGAAACACCATATATTTT.

The chain links TRBV2 to TRBJ2-6, with 7 nucleotides matching TRBD1. Germline CDR1 and CDR2: SNHLY and FYNNEI. This CDR3 contains 18 residues. Germline trimming cut 7 bases from V and 2 bases from J; bases unmatched to any gene: 14. The CDR3 DNA sequence: TGTGCCAGCACCCCCCGGGACAGAAAAGTCGCTGGGGCCAACGTCCTGACTTTC. As protein: CASTPRDRKVAGANVLTF.

The CDR3 DNA reads TGTGCCAGCAGCCGCAGACTAGCGGTGGAAAGGCAGTTCTTC. It codes for CASSRRLAVERQFF. The chain is built from TRBV7-2 and TRBJ2-1, with TRBD2 matching over 9 bases. The V and J ends lost 5 bases and 12 bases, in that order; junction bases with no gene match: 11. CDR1 SGHTA and CDR2 FQGNSA come from the germline V gene. This CDR3 is 14 amino acids long. The variable domain in full, with the rest retrieved from reference TRBV7-2 and TRBJ2-1, is GAGVSQSPSNKVTEKGKDVELRCDPISGHTALYWYRQSLGQGLEFLIYFQGNSAPDKSGLPSDRFSAERTGGSVSTLTIQRTQQEDSAVYLCASSRRLAVERQFFGPGTRLTVL.

A few counts support this clone. This chain links TRBV4-1 with TRBJ2-6; D gene ambiguous. CDR1 is MGHRA and CDR2 is YSYEKL in the germline V gene. This CDR3 contains 11 residues. Trimming took 7 bases from V and 4 from J, leaving 2 bases between them. CDR3 nucleotide sequence: TGCGCCAGCACAGGGGCCAACGTCCTGACTTTC. Translated, it gives CASTGANVLTF.

The rearrangement uses TRBV5-1 and TRBJ2-5, with TRBD1 matching over 9 bases. Germline loops: CDR1 SGHRS, CDR2 YFSETQ. The ends lost 4 bases at V and 9 bases at J; junction bases unmatched: 7. There are 13 residues in the CDR3. CDR3 residues: CASSQDRGMAQYF. CDR3 nucleotide sequence: TGCGCCAGCAGCCAAGACAGGGGGATGGCCCAGTACTTC.